The sequence of this T cell receptor (beta chain) was determined in a study of graft-versus-host responses after intestinal transplantation. Across the study: Anti-thymocyte globulin served as induction for all recipients, who then took tacrolimus and steroids for about three years.

TCRdb's copy holds only in-frame clones and misses some; the assay was immunoSEQ multiplex PCR. The profile shows 73,000 or so clones, about 90% of them singletons. As regards this clone: What it recognizes is unknown.

V lost 4 bases to trimming and J lost 8 bases; unmatched junction nucleotides: 6. Germline V lookup: CDR1 SGHRS, CDR2 YFSETQ. The CDR3 is 14 amino acids. The chain carries TRBV5-1 and TRBJ1-4; 9 positions match TRBD1. This receptor was identified in a human donor who was the organ donor for an intestinal transplant. Sequencing was performed on unstimulated CD8+ T cells sorted from spleen or lymph node cells, taken before transplant. This CDR3 reads CASSEGQGNEKLFF. The CDR3, as DNA: TGCGCCAGCAGCGAGGGACAGGGAAACGAAAAACTGTTTTTT.